The rows below give T cell receptor beta chains drawn from one sample of a study of blood T cell repertoires in COVID-19. TCRdb keeps only in-frame clones here, not all; method: immunoSEQ multiplex PCR. The data hold a few hundred thousand clones, with 88% observed a single time. Input material: PBMCs or T cells enriched from blood (not recorded which). These receptors originate from a young woman who had recovered from COVID-19. The CDR3 runs from the conserved cysteine through the conserved F or W. A D gene is named only where the DNA matches it firmly. A clone size is listed for some rows: how often the clone was seen (once, few, many), or a class if it is expanded.

v_gene	abundance	d_gene	j_gene	CDR3nt	CDR3aa
TRBV20-1	NA	NA	TRBJ2-7	TGCAGTGCTAGTACTTCGGGAAATCAGTACTTC	CSASTSGNQYF
TRBV2	NA	NA	TRBJ2-2	TGTGCCAGCAGTGAAGTTGGTGGCCACACCGGGGAGCTGTTTTTT	CASSEVGGHTGELFF
TRBV15	NA	NA	TRBJ1-2	TGTGCCACCAGCTCGATTGGCGGGGCCACTAACTATGGCTACACCTTC	CATSSIGGATNYGYTF
TRBV15	NA	TRBD2	TRBJ2-5	TGTGCCACCAGCAGAGGGCCCGAGACTAGCGGGGGCGGGGAGACCCAGTACTTC	CATSRGPETSGGGETQYF
TRBV29-1	NA	NA	TRBJ1-1	TGCAGCGTTGAAGATAGTAAAGAGAACACTGAAGCTTTCTTT	CSVEDSKENTEAFF
TRBV5-4	NA	NA	TRBJ2-2	TGTGCCAGCAGTTTAGACGGGGTCAACACCGGGGAGCTGTTTTTT	CASSLDGVNTGELFF
TRBV6-5	NA	NA	TRBJ1-1	TGTGCCAGCAGTTATTCAGGACTTAGCACTGAAGCTTTCTTT	CASSYSGLSTEAFF
TRBV30	NA	TRBD1	TRBJ1-1	TGTGCCTGGAGGGACAGCGCAGGGGGTGCTTTCTTT	CAWRDSAGGAFF
TRBV27	NA	TRBD1	TRBJ2-5	TGTGCCAGCAGTTCGGGGACAGGGGCCTGGGAGACCCAGTACTTC	CASSSGTGAWETQYF
TRBV7-3	once	TRBD2	TRBJ2-2	TGTGCCAGCAGCCCCGGGACTAGCAGGATCGGGGAGCTGTTTTTT	CASSPGTSRIGELFF
TRBV2	NA	NA	TRBJ2-7	TGTGCCAGCAGTGAAGACGGGGAACTGCGGGCCTACGAGCAGTACTTC	CASSEDGELRAYEQYF
TRBV27	few	TRBD1	TRBJ2-2	TGTGCCAGCGGGGCAATGAAGGGGGCCGTCACCGGGGAGCTGTTTTTT	CASGAMKGAVTGELFF
TRBV29-1	NA	NA	TRBJ1-2	TGCAGCGTTGACGCGACACCCTATGGCTACACCTTC	CSVDATPYGYTF
TRBV28	once	NA	TRBJ1-1	TGTGCCAGCAAAATAACAGGGAAAACTGAAGCTTTCTTT	CASKITGKTEAFF
TRBV30	few	TRBD1	TRBJ1-5	TGTGCCTGGAGTGTGGGACAGGGAGGCAATCAGCCCCAGCATTTT	CAWSVGQGGNQPQHF
TRBV5-1	NA	NA	TRBJ1-5	TGCGCCAGCAGCTTAAGGGGCTATCAGCCCCAGCATTTT	CASSLRGYQPQHF
TRBV9	NA	NA	TRBJ2-5	TGTGCCAGCAGCACCTTCTCGGGTGGCAGTAGTCAAGAGACCCAGTACTTC	CASSTFSGGSSQETQYF
TRBV6-5	once	TRBD1	TRBJ1-1	TGTGCCAGCAGTCCCAGGACAGGTTGGGACACTGAAGCTTTCTTT	CASSPRTGWDTEAFF
TRBV3-1/TRBV3-2	NA	NA	TRBJ2-7	TGTGCCAGCAGCCAAGATTGGGGGGGGGCACCCTACGAGCAGTACTTC	CASSQDWGGAPYEQYF
TRBV11-2	few	TRBD1	TRBJ1-2	TGTGCCAGCAGCTTAGCTCCCCCGGACAGGGGTGAGGGCTATGGCTACACCTTC	CASSLAPPDRGEGYGYTF
TRBV5-4	NA	NA	TRBJ1-2	TGTGCCAGCAGCTTACTGACTGCTTCGAGCTATGGCTACACCTTC	CASSLLTASSYGYTF
TRBV6-6	NA	NA	TRBJ1-5	TGTGCCACTAGCAGCGGCAGAAATAGCAATCAGCCCCAGCATTTT	CATSSGRNSNQPQHF
TRBV5-1	NA	TRBD1	TRBJ1-6	TGCGCCAGCAGCTTGGAGGGACAGCTTAATTCACCCCTCCACTTT	CASSLEGQLNSPLHF
TRBV4-1	NA	TRBD1	TRBJ1-1	TGCGCCAGCAGCTCACTGGGGACAGGGGTGAACACTGAAGCTTTCTTT	CASSSLGTGVNTEAFF
TRBV6-4	NA	TRBD1	TRBJ1-6	TGTGCCAGCAGTGACTCGCAGGGGGGTAATTCACCCCTCCACTTT	CASSDSQGGNSPLHF